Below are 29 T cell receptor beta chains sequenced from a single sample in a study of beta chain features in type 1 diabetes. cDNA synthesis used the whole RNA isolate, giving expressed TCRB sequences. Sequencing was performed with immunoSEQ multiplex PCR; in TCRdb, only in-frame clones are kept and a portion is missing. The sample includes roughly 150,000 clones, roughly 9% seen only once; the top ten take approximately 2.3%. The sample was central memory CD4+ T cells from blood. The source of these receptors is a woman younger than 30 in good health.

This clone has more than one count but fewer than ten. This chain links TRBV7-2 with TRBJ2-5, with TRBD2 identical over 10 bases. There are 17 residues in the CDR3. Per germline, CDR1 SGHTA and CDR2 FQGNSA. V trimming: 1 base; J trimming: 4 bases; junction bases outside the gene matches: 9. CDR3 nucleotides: TGTGCCAGCAGCTTAGGTCGGAGCGGGAGGGCCGGAGAGACCCAGTACTTC. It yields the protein CASSLGRSGRAGETQYF.

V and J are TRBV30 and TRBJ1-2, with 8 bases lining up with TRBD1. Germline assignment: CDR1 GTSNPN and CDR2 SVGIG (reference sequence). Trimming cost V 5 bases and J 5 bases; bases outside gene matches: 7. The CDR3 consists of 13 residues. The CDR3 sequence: CAWSQGQGYGYTF. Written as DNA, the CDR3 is TGTGCCTGGTCCCAAGGACAGGGATATGGCTACACCTTC.

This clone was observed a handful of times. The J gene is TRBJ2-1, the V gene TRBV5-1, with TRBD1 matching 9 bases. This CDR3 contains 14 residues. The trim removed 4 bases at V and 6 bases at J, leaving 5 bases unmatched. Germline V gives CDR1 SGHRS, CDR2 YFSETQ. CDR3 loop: CASSPGTGRNEQFF. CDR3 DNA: TGCGCCAGCAGCCCGGGGACAGGGCGCAATGAGCAGTTCTTC.

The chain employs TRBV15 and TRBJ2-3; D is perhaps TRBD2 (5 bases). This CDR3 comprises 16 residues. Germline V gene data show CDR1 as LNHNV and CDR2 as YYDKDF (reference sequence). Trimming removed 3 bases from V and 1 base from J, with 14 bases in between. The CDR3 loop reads CATSRGGAEGTDTQYF. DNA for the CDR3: TGTGCCACCAGCAGGGGTGGCGCGGAGGGCACAGATACGCAGTATTTT.

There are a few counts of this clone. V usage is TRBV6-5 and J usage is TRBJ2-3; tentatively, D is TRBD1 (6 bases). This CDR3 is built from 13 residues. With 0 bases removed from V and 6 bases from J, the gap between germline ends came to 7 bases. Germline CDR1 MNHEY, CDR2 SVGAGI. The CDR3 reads CASSYSRGDTQYF. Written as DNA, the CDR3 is TGTGCCAGCAGTTACTCGAGGGGGGATACGCAGTATTTT.

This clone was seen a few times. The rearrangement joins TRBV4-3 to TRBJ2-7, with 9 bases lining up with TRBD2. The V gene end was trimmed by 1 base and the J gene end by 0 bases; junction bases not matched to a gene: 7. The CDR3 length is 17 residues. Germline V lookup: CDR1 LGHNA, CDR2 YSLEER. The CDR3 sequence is CASSQAYAGGLSYEQYF. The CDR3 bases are TGCGCCAGCAGCCAAGCCTACGCGGGGGGGCTCTCCTACGAGCAGTACTTC.

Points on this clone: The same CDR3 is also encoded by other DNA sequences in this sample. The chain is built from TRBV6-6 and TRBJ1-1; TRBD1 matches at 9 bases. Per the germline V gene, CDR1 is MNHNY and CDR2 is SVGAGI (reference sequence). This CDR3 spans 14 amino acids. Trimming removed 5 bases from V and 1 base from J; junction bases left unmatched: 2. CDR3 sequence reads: CASSQGQGNTEAFF. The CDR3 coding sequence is TGTGCCAGCAGTCAGGGACAGGGGAACACTGAAGCTTTCTTT.

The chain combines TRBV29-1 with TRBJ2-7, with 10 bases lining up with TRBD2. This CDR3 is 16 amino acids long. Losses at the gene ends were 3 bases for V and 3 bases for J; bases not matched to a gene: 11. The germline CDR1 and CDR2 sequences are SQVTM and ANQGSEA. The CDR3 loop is CSVEGLAGAANYEQYF. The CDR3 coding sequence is TGCAGCGTTGAGGGCCTAGCGGGAGCGGCAAACTACGAGCAGTACTTC.

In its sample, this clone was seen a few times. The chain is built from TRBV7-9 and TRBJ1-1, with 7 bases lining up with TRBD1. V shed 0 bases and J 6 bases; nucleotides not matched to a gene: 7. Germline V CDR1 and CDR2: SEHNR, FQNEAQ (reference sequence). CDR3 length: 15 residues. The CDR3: CASSLALGQVPEAFF. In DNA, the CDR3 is TGTGCCAGCAGCTTAGCGCTCGGACAGGTGCCTGAAGCTTTCTTT.

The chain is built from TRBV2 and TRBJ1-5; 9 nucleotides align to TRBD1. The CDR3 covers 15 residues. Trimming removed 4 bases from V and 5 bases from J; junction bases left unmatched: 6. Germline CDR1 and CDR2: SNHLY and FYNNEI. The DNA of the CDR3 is TGTGCCAGCAGTGGATTGGACAGGGGAGATCAGCCCCAGCATTTT. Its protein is CASSGLDRGDQPQHF.

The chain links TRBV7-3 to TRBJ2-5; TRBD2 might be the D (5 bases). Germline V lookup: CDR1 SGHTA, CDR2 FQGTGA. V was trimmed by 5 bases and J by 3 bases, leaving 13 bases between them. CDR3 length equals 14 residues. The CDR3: CASSRSFGEETQYF. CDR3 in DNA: TGTGCCAGCAGCCGCTCTTTCGGGGAAGAGACCCAGTACTTC. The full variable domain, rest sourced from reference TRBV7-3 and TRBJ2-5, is GAGVSQTPSNKVTEKGKYVELRCDPISGHTALYWYRQSLGQGPEFLIYFQGTGAADDSGLPNDRFFAVRPEGSVSTLKIQRTERGDSAVYLCASSRSFGEETQYFGPGTRLLVL.

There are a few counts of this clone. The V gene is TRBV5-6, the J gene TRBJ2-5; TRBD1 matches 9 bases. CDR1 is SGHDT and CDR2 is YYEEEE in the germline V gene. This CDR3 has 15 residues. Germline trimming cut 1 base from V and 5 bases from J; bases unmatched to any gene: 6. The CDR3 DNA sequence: TGTGCCAGCAGCTTGAACAGGGGGCTGCTGGAGACCCAGTACTTC. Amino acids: CASSLNRGLLETQYF. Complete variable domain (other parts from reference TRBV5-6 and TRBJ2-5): DAGVTQSPTHLIKTRGQQVTLRCSPKSGHDTVSWYQQALGQGPQFIFQYYEEEERQRGNFPDRFSGHQFPNYSSELNVNALLLGDSALYLCASSLNRGLLETQYFGPGTRLLVL.

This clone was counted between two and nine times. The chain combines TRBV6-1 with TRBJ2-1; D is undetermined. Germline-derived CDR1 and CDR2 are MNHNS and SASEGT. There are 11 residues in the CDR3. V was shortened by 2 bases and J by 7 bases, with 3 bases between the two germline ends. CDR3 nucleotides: TGTGCCAGCAGTGAACGGAATGAGCAGTTCTTC. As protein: CASSERNEQFF.

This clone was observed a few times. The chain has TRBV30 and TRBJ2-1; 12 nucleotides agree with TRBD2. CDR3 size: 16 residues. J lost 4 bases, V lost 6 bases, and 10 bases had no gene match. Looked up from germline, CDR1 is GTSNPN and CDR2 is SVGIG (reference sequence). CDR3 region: CACPGLAGAWYNEQFF. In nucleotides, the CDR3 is TGTGCCTGCCCGGGACTAGCGGGCGCCTGGTACAATGAGCAGTTCTTC.

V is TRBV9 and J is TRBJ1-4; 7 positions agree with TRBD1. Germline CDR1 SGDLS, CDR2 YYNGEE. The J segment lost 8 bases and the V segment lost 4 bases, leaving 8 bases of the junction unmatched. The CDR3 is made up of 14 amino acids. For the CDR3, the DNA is TGTGCCAGCAGCTCCGGGACAGAAGACGAAAAACTGTTTTTT. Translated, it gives CASSSGTEDEKLFF.

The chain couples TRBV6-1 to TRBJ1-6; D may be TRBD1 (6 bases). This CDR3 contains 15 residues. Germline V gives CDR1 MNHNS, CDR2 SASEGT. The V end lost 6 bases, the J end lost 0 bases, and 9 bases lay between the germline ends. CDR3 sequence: CASSRGSSYNSPLHF. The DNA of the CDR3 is TGTGCCAGCAGCAGGGGAAGCTCCTATAATTCACCCCTCCACTTT.

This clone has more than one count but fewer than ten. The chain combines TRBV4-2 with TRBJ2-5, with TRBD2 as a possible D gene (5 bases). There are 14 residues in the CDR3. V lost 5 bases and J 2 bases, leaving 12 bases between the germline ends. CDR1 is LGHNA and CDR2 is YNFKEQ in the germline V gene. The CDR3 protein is CASSLLPGQETQYF. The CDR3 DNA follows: TGTGCCAGCAGCTTACTACCGGGGCAAGAGACCCAGTACTTC.

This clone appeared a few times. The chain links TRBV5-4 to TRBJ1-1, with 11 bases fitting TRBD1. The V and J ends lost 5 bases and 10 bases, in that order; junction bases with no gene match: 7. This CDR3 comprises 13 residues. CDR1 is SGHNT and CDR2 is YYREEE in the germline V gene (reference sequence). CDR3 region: CASSAGQGATAFF. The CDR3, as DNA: TGTGCCAGCAGTGCCGGACAGGGGGCCACAGCTTTCTTT.

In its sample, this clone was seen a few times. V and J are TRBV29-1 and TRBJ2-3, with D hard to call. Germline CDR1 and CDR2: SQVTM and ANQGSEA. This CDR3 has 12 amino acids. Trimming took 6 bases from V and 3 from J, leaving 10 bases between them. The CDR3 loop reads CSVTLRTDTQYF. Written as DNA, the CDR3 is TGCAGCGTGACACTTAGAACAGATACGCAGTATTTT.

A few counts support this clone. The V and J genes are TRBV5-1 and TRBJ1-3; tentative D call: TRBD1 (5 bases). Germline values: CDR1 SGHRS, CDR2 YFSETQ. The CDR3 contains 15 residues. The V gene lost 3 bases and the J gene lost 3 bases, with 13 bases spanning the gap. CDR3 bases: TGCGCCAGCAGCTACGATAGGGGCTATGGAAACACCATATATTTT. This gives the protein CASSYDRGYGNTIYF.

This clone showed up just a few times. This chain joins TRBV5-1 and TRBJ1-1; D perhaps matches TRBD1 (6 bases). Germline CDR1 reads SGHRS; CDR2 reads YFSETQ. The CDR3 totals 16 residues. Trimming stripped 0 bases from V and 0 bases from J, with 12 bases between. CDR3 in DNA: TGCGCCAGCAGCTTGGGATGGACAGCTATGAACACTGAAGCTTTCTTT. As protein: CASSLGWTAMNTEAFF.

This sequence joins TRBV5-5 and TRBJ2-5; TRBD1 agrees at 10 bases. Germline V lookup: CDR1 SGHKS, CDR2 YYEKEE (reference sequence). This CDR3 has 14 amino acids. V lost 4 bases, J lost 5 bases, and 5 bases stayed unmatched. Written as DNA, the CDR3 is TGTGCCAGCAGCCGACAGGGGGCCTCGGAGACCCAGTACTTC. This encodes CASSRQGASETQYF.

The chain's CDR3 is CASSDPQGFTEAFF. CDR3 in DNA: TGTGCCAGCAGTGACCCACAGGGATTCACTGAAGCTTTCTTT. V gene TRBV6-6 combines with J gene TRBJ1-1; D perhaps matches TRBD1 (6 bases). The CDR3 is made up of 14 amino acids. Germline V gene sequence: CDR1 MNHNY, CDR2 SVGAGI (reference sequence). The V end lost 5 bases, the J end lost 4 bases, and 14 bases lay between the germline ends.

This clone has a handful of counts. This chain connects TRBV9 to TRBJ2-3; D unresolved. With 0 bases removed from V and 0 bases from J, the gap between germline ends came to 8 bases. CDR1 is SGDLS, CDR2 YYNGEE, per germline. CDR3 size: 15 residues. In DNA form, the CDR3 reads TGTGCCAGCAGCGTAGGAGCGACTAGCACAGATACGCAGTATTTT. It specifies CASSVGATSTDTQYF.

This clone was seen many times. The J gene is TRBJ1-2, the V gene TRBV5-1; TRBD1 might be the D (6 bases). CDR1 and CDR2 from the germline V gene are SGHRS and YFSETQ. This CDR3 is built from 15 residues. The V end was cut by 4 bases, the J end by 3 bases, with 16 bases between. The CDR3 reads CASSPYQGKDYGYTF. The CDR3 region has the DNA TGCGCCAGCAGCCCATACCAGGGGAAAGACTATGGCTACACCTTC. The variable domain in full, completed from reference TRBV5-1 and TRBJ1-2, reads KAGVTQTPRYLIKTRGQQVTLSCSPISGHRSVSWYQQTPGQGLQFLFEYFSETQRNKGNFPGRFSGRQFSNSRSEMNVSTLELGDSALYLCASSPYQGKDYGYTFGSGTRLTVV.

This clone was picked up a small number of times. In nucleotides, the CDR3 is TGTGCCAGCAGCTATGACAGGGTAGTCAATGAGCAGTTCTTC. Its translation is CASSYDRVVNEQFF. The rearrangement uses TRBV14 and TRBJ2-1, with 7 bases identical to TRBD1. This CDR3 is built from 14 residues. CDR1 SGHDN and CDR2 FVKESK come from the germline V gene. The trim removed 5 bases at V and 6 bases at J, leaving 7 bases unmatched.

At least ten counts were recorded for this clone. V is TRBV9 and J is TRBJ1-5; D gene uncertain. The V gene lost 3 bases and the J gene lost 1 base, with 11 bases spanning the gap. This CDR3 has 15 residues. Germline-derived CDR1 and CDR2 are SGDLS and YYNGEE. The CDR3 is CASSASTGSNQPQHF. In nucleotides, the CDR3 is TGTGCCAGCAGCGCCTCCACGGGGAGCAATCAGCCCCAGCATTTT.

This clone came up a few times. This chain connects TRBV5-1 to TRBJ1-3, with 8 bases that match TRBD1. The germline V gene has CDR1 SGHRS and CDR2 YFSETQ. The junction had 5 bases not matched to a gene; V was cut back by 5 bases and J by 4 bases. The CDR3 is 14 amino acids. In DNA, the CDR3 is TGCGCCAGCAGGTTGACAGGGGACGGAAACACCATATATTTT. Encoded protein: CASRLTGDGNTIYF.

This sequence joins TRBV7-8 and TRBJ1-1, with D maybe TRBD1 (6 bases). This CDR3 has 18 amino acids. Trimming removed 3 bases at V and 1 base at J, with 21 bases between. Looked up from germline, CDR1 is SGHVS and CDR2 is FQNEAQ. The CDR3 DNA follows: TGTGCCAGCAGCTTCCTGTTTAGGACAGCTAGAAAGAACACTGAAGCTTTCTTT. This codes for CASSFLFRTARKNTEAFF.